One and the same sample provided the 10 T cell receptor beta chains below, sequenced in a study of shared clonotypes between healthy human individuals. Method: immunoSEQ multiplex PCR; TCRdb's copy keeps in-frame clones and lacks some. The sample has about 2.4 million clones, roughly 93% seen once. The sample comprised naive CD4+ T cells from PBMCs. Subset: CD45RA+ positively selected. Source of these receptors: a young man in good health. Some clones in this sample may be carry-over from other donors' samples.

The chain is built from TRBV28 and TRBJ2-6, with D perhaps being TRBD1 or TRBD2 (5 bases each). The CDR3 runs to 18 residues. V gave up 2 bases and J gave up 0 bases, with 14 bases separating them. In germline, CDR1 is MDHEN, CDR2 SYDVKM. The CDR3 protein is CASSLRQGALSGANVLTF. The CDR3 nucleotides are TGTGCCAGCAGTTTAAGGCAGGGAGCTCTCTCTGGGGCCAACGTCCTGACTTTC. Based on the CDR3 plus reference TRBV28 and TRBJ2-6, the full variable domain is DVKVTQSSRYLVKRTGEKVFLECVQDMDHENMFWYRQDPGLGLRLIYFSYDVKMKEKGDIPEGYSVSREKKERFSLILESASTNQTSMYLCASSLRQGALSGANVLTFGAGSRLTVL.

The V call is TRBV4-3, the J call TRBJ2-4; D possibly uses TRBD1 or TRBD2 (6 bases each). The CDR3 contains 17 residues. V was pared by 1 base and J by 8 bases, with 21 bases between. Looked up from germline, CDR1 is LGHNA and CDR2 is YSLEER. The CDR3: CASSQAGGGEGLDIQYF. The CDR3 nucleotides read TGCGCCAGCAGCCAAGCCGGGGGCGGAGAGGGGTTGGACATTCAGTACTTC.

J is TRBJ1-1 and V is TRBV10-3, with unresolved D. Germline-derived CDR1 and CDR2 are ENHRY and SYGVKD. V was clipped by 4 bases and J by 0 bases, with 6 bases between them. The CDR3 covers 13 residues. The CDR3 here is CAISGQLNTEAFF. The CDR3 DNA reads TGTGCCATCAGTGGGCAGCTGAACACTGAAGCTTTCTTT.

V is TRBV19 and J is TRBJ2-2, with a tentative D call TRBD2 (5 bases). Looked up from germline, CDR1 is LNHDA and CDR2 is SQIVND (reference sequence). V was pared by 10 bases and J by 7 bases, with 13 bases between. The CDR3 consists of 12 residues. CDR3 amino acids: CATRRTGGELFF. The CDR3 DNA is TGTGCCACCCGGAGGACGGGCGGGGAGCTGTTTTTT.

A few counts support this clone. The genes are TRBV6-1 and TRBJ1-5; weak D call: TRBD1 (6 bases). This CDR3 spans 14 amino acids. V gave up 6 bases and J gave up 5 bases, with 14 bases separating them. Germline CDR1 and CDR2: MNHNS and SASEGT. For the CDR3, the DNA is TGTGCCAGCAGCGTCGGCAGGGGAGATCAGCCCCAGCATTTT. Translating it yields CASSVGRGDQPQHF.

The rearrangement links TRBV20-1 to TRBJ1-5, with D uncertain. The germline V and J ends were trimmed by 2 bases and 6 bases, with 5 bases remaining between them. The CDR3 runs 11 residues. Germline CDR1 DFQATT, CDR2 SNEGSKA (reference sequence). In DNA form, the CDR3 reads TGCAGTGCTAGATCGTCTCAGCCCCAGCATTTT. This translates into CSARSSQPQHF.

V is TRBV28 and J is TRBJ2-7, with 8 bases lining up with TRBD2. Germline assignment: CDR1 MDHEN and CDR2 SYDVKM. J lost 4 bases, V lost 5 bases, and 13 bases had no gene match. This CDR3 contains 16 residues. The CDR3 spells CASSPLTQRERYEQYF. CDR3 nucleotide sequence: TGTGCCAGCAGTCCCCTCACCCAGCGGGAGCGATACGAGCAGTACTTC.

The gene calls are TRBV4-1 and TRBJ2-5; 7 nucleotides agree with TRBD1. The germline gives CDR1 MGHRA, CDR2 YSYEKL. The CDR3 sequence is 15 residues long. V lost 6 bases to trimming and J lost 5 bases; unmatched junction nucleotides: 12. CDR3 sequence: CASRRTDRVAETQYF. The DNA of the CDR3 is TGCGCCAGCAGGCGAACCGACAGGGTGGCGGAGACCCAGTACTTC.

The chain joins TRBV7-8 to TRBJ2-3; D gene ambiguous. The CDR3 extends over 16 amino acids. V shed 6 bases and J shed 2 bases, with 18 bases lying between them. Germline V lookup: CDR1 SGHVS, CDR2 FQNEAQ. The CDR3 is CASSSLPIGVTDTQYF. CDR3 nucleotide sequence: TGTGCCAGCAGTTCTCTCCCCATAGGAGTCACAGATACGCAGTATTTT.

The rearrangement joins TRBV18 to TRBJ2-2; TRBD1 matches at 7 bases. This CDR3 comprises 15 residues. The V gene end was trimmed by 3 bases and the J gene end by 4 bases; junction bases not matched to a gene: 5. Germline CDR1 is KGHSH and CDR2 is LQKENI. CDR3 sequence: CASSPSTGTTGELFF. CDR3 sequence (DNA): TGTGCCAGCTCACCCTCGACAGGGACCACCGGGGAGCTGTTTTTT. Variable domain in full (rest from reference TRBV18 and TRBJ2-2): NAGVMQNPRHLVRRRGQEARLRCSPMKGHSHVYWYRQLPEEGLKFMVYLQKENIIDESGMPKERFSAEFPKEGPSILRIQQVVRGDSAAYFCASSPSTGTTGELFFGEGSRLTVL.